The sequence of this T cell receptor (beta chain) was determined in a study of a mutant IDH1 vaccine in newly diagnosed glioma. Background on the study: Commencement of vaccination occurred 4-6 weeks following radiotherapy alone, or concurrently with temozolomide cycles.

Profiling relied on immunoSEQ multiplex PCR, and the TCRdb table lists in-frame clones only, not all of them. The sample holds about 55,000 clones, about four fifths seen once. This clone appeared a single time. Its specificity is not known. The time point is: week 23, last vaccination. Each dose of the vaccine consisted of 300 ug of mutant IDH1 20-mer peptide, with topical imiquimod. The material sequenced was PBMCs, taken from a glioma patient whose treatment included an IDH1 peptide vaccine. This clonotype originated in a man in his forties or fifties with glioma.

CDR3 sequence: CASRGSAETQYF. Written as DNA, the CDR3 is TGTGCCAGTAGAGGGAGCGCGGAGACCCAGTACTTC. The chain links TRBV2 to TRBJ2-5, with D possibly TRBD2 on 5 matching bases. The CDR3 has 12 residues. Germline values: CDR1 SNHLY, CDR2 FYNNEI. V lost 9 bases and J lost 5, with 13 bases in between. Drawing the rest from reference TRBV2 and TRBJ2-5, the complete variable domain is EPEVTQTPSHQVTQMGQEVILRCVPISNHLYFYWYRQILGQKVEFLVSFYNNEISEKSEIFDDQFSVERPDGSNFTLKIRSTKLEDSAMYFCASRGSAETQYFGPGTRLLVL.